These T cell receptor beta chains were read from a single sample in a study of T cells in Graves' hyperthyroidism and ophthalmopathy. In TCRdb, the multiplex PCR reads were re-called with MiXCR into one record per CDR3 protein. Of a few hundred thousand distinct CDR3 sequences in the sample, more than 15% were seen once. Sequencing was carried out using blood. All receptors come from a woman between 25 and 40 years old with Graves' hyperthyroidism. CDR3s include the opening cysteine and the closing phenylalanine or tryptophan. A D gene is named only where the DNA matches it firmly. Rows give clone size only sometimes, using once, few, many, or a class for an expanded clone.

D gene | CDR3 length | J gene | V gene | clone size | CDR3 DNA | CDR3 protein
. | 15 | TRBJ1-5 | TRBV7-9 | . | TGTGCCAGCAGCTTAGCGAATGGCGGGTCGGGTCCCCAGCATTTT | CASSLANGGSGPQHF
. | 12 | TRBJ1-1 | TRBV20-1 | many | TGCAGCGCCACCGAGGGTTACACTGAAGCTTTCTTT | CSATEGYTEAFF
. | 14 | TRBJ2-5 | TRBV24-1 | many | TGTGCCACCAGTGACGGACAGTCTCAAGAGACCCAGTACTTC | CATSDGQSQETQYF
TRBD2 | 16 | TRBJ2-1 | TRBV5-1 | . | TGCGCCAGCAGCTTGGGGGTCGGGAGGGCCTACAATGAGCAGTTCTTC | CASSLGVGRAYNEQFF
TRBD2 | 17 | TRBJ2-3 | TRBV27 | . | TGTGCCAGCAGTTTATTCGTCCGGGGGGGTAGCACAGATACGCAGTATTTT | CASSLFVRGGSTDTQYF
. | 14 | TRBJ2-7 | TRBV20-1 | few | TGCAGTGCTTTCACTAGTGGCCTTTTCCACGAGCAGTACTTC | CSAFTSGLFHEQYF
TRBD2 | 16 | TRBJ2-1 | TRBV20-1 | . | TGCAGTGCTAGAGATCTGGCGGGAGTTTTTATCAATGAGCAGTTCTTC | CSARDLAGVFINEQFF
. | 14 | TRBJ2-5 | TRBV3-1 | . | TGTGCCAGCAGCCAATTGGCAGTCCAAGAGACCCAGTACTTC | CASSQLAVQETQYF
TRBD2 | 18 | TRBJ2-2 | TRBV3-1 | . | TGTGCCAGCAGCCAAGTTAGACTAGCGGGAACTAACACCGGGGAGCTGTTTTTT | CASSQVRLAGTNTGELFF
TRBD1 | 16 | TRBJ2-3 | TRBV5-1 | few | TGCGCCAGCAGCACTACAGGGGGTCTGTCGTCAGATACGCAGTATTTT | CASSTTGGLSSDTQYF
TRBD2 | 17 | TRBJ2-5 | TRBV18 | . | TGTGCCAGCTCACTATACCCTAGCGGGAGATTACAAGAGACCCAGTACTTC | CASSLYPSGRLQETQYF
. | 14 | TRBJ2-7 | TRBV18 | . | TGTGCCAGCTCACCACGAAGGGGGGGCGACGAGCAGTACTTC | CASSPRRGGDEQYF
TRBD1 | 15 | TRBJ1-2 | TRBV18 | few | TGTGCCAGCTCACCACTTCGGACAGGCCTTTATGGCTACACCTTC | CASSPLRTGLYGYTF
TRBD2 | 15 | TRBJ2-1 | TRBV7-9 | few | TGTGCCAGCAAGGGGGGGGCTAGCGGGGCAAGGGAGCAGTTCTTC | CASKGGASGAREQFF
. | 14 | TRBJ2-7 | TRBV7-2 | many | TGTGCCAGCAGCTTTCCCTATCGCTCTCCCGAGCAGTACTTC | CASSFPYRSPEQYF
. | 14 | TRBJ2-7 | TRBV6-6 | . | TGTGCCAGCAGTTACGAAGGTTCCCGTTACGAGCAGTACTTC | CASSYEGSRYEQYF
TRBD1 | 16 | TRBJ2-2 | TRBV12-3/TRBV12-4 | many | TGTGCCAGCAGTTTAGCGGGACAGGGGAATACCGGGGAGCTGTTTTTT | CASSLAGQGNTGELFF
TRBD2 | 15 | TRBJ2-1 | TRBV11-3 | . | TGTGCCAGCAGCTTGGGACTAGCGGGATTGTATGAGCAGTTCTTC | CASSLGLAGLYEQFF
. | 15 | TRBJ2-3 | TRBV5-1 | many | TGCGCCAGCAGCTCAGACTTCACTAGCACAGATACGCAGTATTTT | CASSSDFTSTDTQYF
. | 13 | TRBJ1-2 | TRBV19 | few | TGTGCCAGTAGTGCACAGGGAGTCTATGGCTACACCTTC | CASSAQGVYGYTF
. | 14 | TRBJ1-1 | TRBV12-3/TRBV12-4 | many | TGTGCCAGCAGTTTATCCGGGACCGTCTTTGAAGCTTTCTTT | CASSLSGTVFEAFF
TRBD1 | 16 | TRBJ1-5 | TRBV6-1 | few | TGTGCCAGCAGTCGAGGACAGGGCGACGGCAATCAGCCCCAGCATTTT | CASSRGQGDGNQPQHF
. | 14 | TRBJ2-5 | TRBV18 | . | TGTGCCAGCTCACCACCGCACACCGAAGAGACCCAGTACTTC | CASSPPHTEETQYF
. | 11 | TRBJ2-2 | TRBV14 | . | TGTGCCAGCAGCCGTTACGGGGAGCTGTTTTTT | CASSRYGELFF
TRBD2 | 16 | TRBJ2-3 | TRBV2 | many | TGTGCCAGCAGTGCCCTGGCGGGAGAGGGCGCAGATACGCAGTATTTT | CASSALAGEGADTQYF
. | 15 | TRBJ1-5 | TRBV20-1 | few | TGCAGTGCTAGTAAAGGGTCGGCGAGCAATCAGCCCCAGCATTTT | CSASKGSASNQPQHF
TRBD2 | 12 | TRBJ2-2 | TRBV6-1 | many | TGTGCCATTCGACTAGCGGCCGGGGAGCTGTTTTTT | CAIRLAAGELFF
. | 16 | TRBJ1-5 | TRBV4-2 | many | TGTGCCAGCAGCCAAGTCGTAGGACGGGTCAATCAGCCCCAGCATTTT | CASSQVVGRVNQPQHF
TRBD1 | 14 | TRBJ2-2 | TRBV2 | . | TGTGCCAGCAGATCGACAGGGCTTACCGGGGAGCTGTTTTTT | CASRSTGLTGELFF